This T cell receptor beta chain was obtained from a study of blood T cell repertoires in COVID-19 (dated by TCRdb to about 2020). As for the study more broadly: The collaborator samples originated in the United States, Italy and Spain and spanned the acute and convalescent phases of COVID-19. The material from the prospective study consisted of cDNA or gDNA derived from T cells, B-cell-depleted T cells, or PBMCs. Subjects who had been exposed to COVID-19, were actively infected with it, or had recovered from it provided the deeply sampled blood TCRbeta repertoires that made up the dataset. The repertoires were released in a freely available public database intended as a resource for research on the immune response to SARS-CoV-2. The samples were drawn from the first 160 participants of the ongoing ImmuneRACE study and from 1,254 subjects provided by 6 global collaborators. The sample metadata nearly always contained a de-identified subject ID, COVID-19 status, age in years and sex. Where available, HLA class I and class II types were obtained from metadata supplied by the sample provider rather than from assay-based typing.

Spanning cysteine to phenylalanine, the CDR3 consists of 16 amino acids. Of all the DNA, just the CDR3 is kept, 48 bases in frame from base 1. V was cut back by 3 bases and J by 0 bases, leaving a gap of 11 bases between them. For CDR1 and CDR2, the germline V gene lists MDHEN and SYDVKM. The collaborating institutions used their own protocols to collect whole blood in K2EDTA tubes. For TCRbeta analysis, collaborator samples were shipped as frozen whole blood, as isolated PBMCs, or as DNA extracted from either sample type. General study outcomes and caveats: Clinical and demographic metadata were provided uncurated, with the amount varying by source and participant.

The immunoSEQ Assay, a bias-controlled multiplex PCR, was used to amplify TCRbeta CDR3 regions from genomic DNA. The paper's processing steps were these. Nucleated cell counts per sample were estimated from amplification of reference gene primers within the assay. To quantify the absolute abundance of each unique TCRbeta CDR3 rearrangement, sequence reads were collapsed and filtered. For each sample, productive Simpson clonality was calculated as the square root of Simpson's diversity index across productive rearrangements. Not all clones reach the TCRdb copy of this immuneACCESS table, which keeps in-frame sequences only. Checked studies attribute under half of the gap to unresolved V genes and leave the rest unexplained. The DNA gave D and trimming, while V, J and clone size come from that table. This sample holds 80,000 to 100,000 clones; 75% to 85% were observed only once. The biggest ten clones account for about 9.3% of the sample.

Concerning this clone itself: Its specific antigen is unknown. No base-level quality is on record; no much larger clone is a single base apart.

The source of this sequence is a woman in her sixties or seventies with acute or convalescent COVID-19. The sequence links TRBV28 to TRBJ2-2; the D gene is perhaps TRBD2, from 6 matching bases. Input material: peripheral blood. The nucleotides read TGTGCCAGCAGTTTGGGGCGGGGCCCGAACACCGGGGAGCTGTTTTTT. The resulting protein is CASSLGRGPNTGELFF.